One and the same sample provided the 18 T cell receptor beta chains below, sequenced in a study of blood T cell repertoires in COVID-19. Some clones are missing from TCRdb's copy, which holds only in-frame ones; the method was immunoSEQ multiplex PCR. Of 100,000 or so clones in the sample, about four fifths were seen once. The sample was peripheral blood. The receptors derive from a woman aged 70-85 years with acute or convalescent COVID-19.

The V and J genes are TRBV29-1 and TRBJ1-3, with 9 positions matching TRBD1. The J segment lost 3 bases and the V segment lost 0 bases, leaving 6 bases of the junction unmatched. CDR1 SQVTM and CDR2 ANQGSEA come from the germline V gene. The CDR3 length is 16 residues. DNA of the CDR3: TGCAGCGTTGAAGATCGATGGGGACAGGGTGGAAACACCATATATTTT. This translates into CSVEDRWGQGGNTIYF.

This chain joins TRBV5-5 and TRBJ1-5, with D hard to call. Germline CDR1 reads SGHKS; CDR2 reads YYEKEE (reference sequence). The CDR3 spans 14 residues. Trimming left V 7 bases short and J 0 bases short, with 11 bases between. CDR3 residues: CASGLQYSNQPQHF. The DNA for the CDR3 is TGTGCCAGCGGACTCCAGTATAGCAATCAGCCCCAGCATTTT.

V gene TRBV6-5 combines with J gene TRBJ1-2; 9 nucleotides match TRBD1. The CDR3 has 15 residues. The J segment lost 7 bases and the V segment lost 6 bases, leaving 12 bases of the junction unmatched. CDR1 is MNHEY, CDR2 SVGAGI, per germline. The CDR3 loop is CASSPSGTGSSGYTF. Here the CDR3 DNA reads TGTGCCAGCAGCCCCTCCGGGACAGGGTCTTCTGGCTACACCTTC.

This clone has a single count. The J gene is TRBJ2-7, the V gene TRBV5-1; a weak D match, TRBD2 (5 bases). V gave up 0 bases and J gave up 0 bases, with 16 bases separating them. The germline CDR1 and CDR2 sequences are SGHRS and YFSETQ. The length of the CDR3 is 17 residues. The DNA for the CDR3 is TGCGCCAGCAGCTTGGGGGGAGTCAGGTGGGGCTCCTACGAGCAGTACTTC. The encoded protein is CASSLGGVRWGSYEQYF.

The gene calls are TRBV14 and TRBJ2-1, with TRBD2 matching over 7 bases. This CDR3 region has 14 residues. Trimming at V came to 0 bases and at J to 9 bases, leaving 5 bases not matched to a gene. The germline V gene has CDR1 SGHDN and CDR2 FVKESK. The CDR3 protein is CASSQEGGVSEQFF. The CDR3 DNA is TGTGCCAGCAGCCAAGAGGGAGGGGTGAGTGAGCAGTTCTTC.

The CDR3 DNA reads TGTGCCAGCAGCCCCTTGGCGGATGCGAACACCGGGGAGCTGTTTTTT. This encodes CASSPLADANTGELFF. This sequence joins TRBV6-2 or TRBV6-3 and TRBJ2-2; D is unclear. This CDR3 is 16 amino acids long. Trimming removed 6 bases from V and 0 bases from J, with 14 bases in between. CDR1 is MNHEY, CDR2 SVGEGT, per germline.

The chain recombines TRBV11-2 with TRBJ1-3, with 7 bases that match TRBD1. CDR3 length: 19 residues. Trimming took 5 bases from V and 0 from J; bases not matched to a gene: 16. The germline gives CDR1 SGHAT, CDR2 FQNNGV. The CDR3 reads CASSQDRPFFTNSGNTIYF. The CDR3 bases are TGTGCCAGCAGCCAGGACAGGCCCTTTTTTACTAACTCTGGAAACACCATATATTTT.

The chain has TRBV4-3 and TRBJ1-6; TRBD1 matches 7 bases. The CDR3 runs to 15 residues. CDR1 LGHNA and CDR2 YSLEER come from the germline V gene. Trimming took 0 bases from V and 6 from J; bases not matched to a gene: 2. The CDR3 reads CASSQDGTVNSPLHF. Written as DNA, the CDR3 is TGCGCCAGCAGCCAAGATGGGACAGTTAATTCACCCCTCCACTTT.

In this sample, this clone turned up a few times. V usage is TRBV10-3 and J usage is TRBJ2-2; possibly TRBD1 for D (6 bases). Germline values: CDR1 ENHRY, CDR2 SYGVKD. The CDR3 is 17 amino acids. V gave up 0 bases and J gave up 1 base, with 12 bases separating them. The CDR3 DNA reads TGTGCCATCAGTGAGTCGGGGAAGGGGGTGAACACCGGGGAGCTGTTTTTT. Protein product: CAISESGKGVNTGELFF.

The V and J genes are TRBV4-2 and TRBJ1-6, with 9 bases matching TRBD1. The V gene end was trimmed by 4 bases and the J gene end by 5 bases; junction bases not matched to a gene: 9. The CDR3 is 17 amino acids. Germline V gene data show CDR1 as LGHNA and CDR2 as YNFKEQ. This CDR3 reads CASSPRTGEVDNSPLHF. The DNA of the CDR3 is TGTGCCAGCAGCCCAAGGACAGGGGAAGTGGATAATTCACCCCTCCACTTT.

The chain joins TRBV27 to TRBJ2-4; possible D gene TRBD2, 5 bases. Germline CDR1 MNHEY, CDR2 SMNVEV (reference sequence). The CDR3 runs 17 residues. Trimming took off 0 bases at V and 0 bases at J, with 12 bases between the two ends. The DNA of the CDR3 is TGTGCCAGCAGTTTATCGATTGGAGGCCCAGCCAAAAACATTCAGTACTTC. Translated: CASSLSIGGPAKNIQYF.

The chain recombines TRBV28 with TRBJ2-1; D might be TRBD1 (6 bases). From germline, CDR1 is MDHEN and CDR2 SYDVKM. Trimming pared 6 bases from V and 4 bases from J, leaving 16 bases between. The CDR3 extends over 15 amino acids. The CDR3 reads CASRGDYRVYNEQFF. CDR3 DNA sequence: TGTGCCAGCAGGGGAGACTACAGGGTTTACAATGAGCAGTTCTTC.

The chain uses TRBV19 and TRBJ1-3; D unresolved. The V and J ends lost 3 bases and 0 bases respectively, with 9 bases between them. The germline CDR1 and CDR2 sequences are LNHDA and SQIVND (reference sequence). The CDR3 runs 15 residues. CDR3 residues: CASSMAGNSGNTIYF. The CDR3 bases are TGTGCCAGTAGTATGGCGGGCAACTCTGGAAACACCATATATTTT.

The rearrangement joins TRBV7-3 to TRBJ1-2, with D possibly TRBD1 on 5 matching bases. The ends were cut back, 5 bases at V and 8 bases at J, with 15 bases in the middle. The CDR3 consists of 13 residues. Looked up from germline, CDR1 is SGHTA and CDR2 is FQGTGA. The CDR3 here is CASSLGGGDGYTF. CDR3 in DNA: TGTGCCAGCAGCCTGGGCGGGGGAGACGGCTACACCTTC.

The V call is TRBV5-6, the J call TRBJ1-6; D is unclear. The V end lost 3 bases, the J end lost 2 bases, and 9 bases lay between the germline ends. This CDR3 is 15 amino acids long. CDR1 is SGHDT and CDR2 is YYEEEE in the germline V gene. The chain's CDR3 is CASSSGAPYNSPLHF. CDR3 nucleotides: TGTGCCAGCAGCTCGGGAGCGCCCTATAATTCACCCCTCCACTTT. Filled out from reference TRBV5-6 and TRBJ1-6, the complete variable domain reads DAGVTQSPTHLIKTRGQQVTLRCSPKSGHDTVSWYQQALGQGPQFIFQYYEEEERQRGNFPDRFSGHQFPNYSSELNVNALLLGDSALYLCASSSGAPYNSPLHFGNGTRLTVT.

The V gene is TRBV6-6, the J gene TRBJ1-4; the D gene is possibly TRBD1 (6 bases). The germline V gene encodes CDR1 MNHNY and CDR2 SVGAGI (reference sequence). This CDR3 is 15 amino acids long. V lost 5 bases to trimming and J lost 5 bases, with 15 bases between them. CDR3 residues: CASSRSRGMNEKLFF. CDR3 nucleotide sequence: TGTGCCAGCAGTCGGTCAAGGGGGATGAATGAAAAACTGTTTTTT.

This clone occurred a few times. The rearrangement uses TRBV7-9 and TRBJ2-2; D may be TRBD2 (6 bases). Germline values: CDR1 SEHNR, CDR2 FQNEAQ (reference sequence). The CDR3 runs to 14 residues. The ends were cut back, 10 bases at V and 6 bases at J, with 18 bases in the middle. The CDR3 protein is CATPPRDDSGELFF. Here the CDR3 DNA reads TGTGCCACCCCCCCGCGGGACGACTCCGGGGAGCTGTTTTTT.

The V gene is TRBV3-1 (or the pseudogene TRBV3-2), the J gene TRBJ2-5; TRBD2 is a possible D gene (6 bases). The germline CDR1 and CDR2 sequences are LGHDT and YNNKEL (reference sequence). The CDR3 runs to 16 residues. Trimming cost V 3 bases and J 0 bases, with 14 bases left between them. In DNA form, the CDR3 reads TGTGCCAGCAGCCAGCCCTGGGGGGAGTACCAAGAGACCCAGTACTTC. Residues: CASSQPWGEYQETQYF.